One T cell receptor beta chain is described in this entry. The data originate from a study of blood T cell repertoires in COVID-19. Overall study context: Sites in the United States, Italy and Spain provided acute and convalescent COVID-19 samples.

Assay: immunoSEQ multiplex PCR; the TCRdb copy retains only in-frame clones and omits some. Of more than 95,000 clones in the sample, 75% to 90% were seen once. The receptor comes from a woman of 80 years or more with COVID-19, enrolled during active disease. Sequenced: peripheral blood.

DNA for the CDR3: TGTGCCATCAGTGAGGCGGACTACGAGCAGTACTTC. Its translation: CAISEADYEQYF. The chain employs TRBV10-3 and TRBJ2-7; no reliable D call. The germline V gene has CDR1 ENHRY and CDR2 SYGVKD. The CDR3 loop spans 12 amino acids. Trimming stripped 2 bases from V and 3 bases from J, with 5 bases between.